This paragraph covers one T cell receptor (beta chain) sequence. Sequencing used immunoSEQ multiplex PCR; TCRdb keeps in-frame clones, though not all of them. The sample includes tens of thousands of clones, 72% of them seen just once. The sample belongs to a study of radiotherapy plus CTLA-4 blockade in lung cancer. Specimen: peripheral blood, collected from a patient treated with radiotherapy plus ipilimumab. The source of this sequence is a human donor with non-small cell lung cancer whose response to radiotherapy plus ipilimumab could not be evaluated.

CDR3 amino acids: CASSPTGGLTDTQYF. DNA of the CDR3: TGTGCCAGCAGTCCGACAGGGGGCCTGACAGATACGCAGTATTTT. V gene TRBV27 combines with J gene TRBJ2-3; TRBD1 agrees at 10 bases. The CDR3 runs to 15 residues. CDR1 is MNHEY and CDR2 is SMNVEV in the germline V gene (reference sequence). The ends lost 5 bases at V and 3 bases at J; junction bases unmatched: 5.